Presented here are 23 T cell receptor beta chains from one specimen sequenced in a study of blood T cell repertoires in COVID-19. Clones were sequenced by immunoSEQ multiplex PCR, and TCRdb holds only the in-frame ones, with some missing. In the table there are roughly 170,000 clones, more than 70% of which are singletons. Input material: PBMCs or T cells enriched from blood (not recorded which). The receptor source for this set is a man in his 60s who had recovered from COVID-19.

This clone was detected a few times. This chain connects TRBV7-9 to TRBJ1-6; D is unresolved. Germline assignment: CDR1 SEHNR and CDR2 FQNEAQ (reference sequence). Trimming removed 6 bases from V and 9 bases from J, with 18 bases in between. This CDR3 comprises 15 residues. The DNA for the CDR3 is TGTGCCAGCAGTCAAACGGGGAAAGGGAGTTCACCCCTCCACTTT. Translation gives CASSQTGKGSSPLHF. The full variable domain, in which reference TRBV7-9 and TRBJ1-6 provide the parts outside the CDR3, is DTGVSQNPRHKITKRGQNVTFRCDPISEHNRLYWYRQTLGQGPEFLTYFQNEAQLEKSRLLSDRFSAERPKGSFSTLEIQRTEQGDSAMYLCASSQTGKGSSPLHFGNGTRLTVT.

The CDR3 bases are TGTGCCAGCAGCCAGGCAAGCACGACAGGACACAATGAGCAGTTCTTC. This translates into CASSQASTTGHNEQFF. The chain employs TRBV4-2 and TRBJ2-1; weak D call: TRBD1 (6 bases). This CDR3 comprises 16 residues. Deletions cut 3 bases from V and 5 bases from J, with 17 bases between. Germline-derived CDR1 and CDR2 are LGHNA and YNFKEQ.

The chain has TRBV5-8 and TRBJ2-3; unclear D gene. The germline V gene has CDR1 SGHTS and CDR2 YDEGEE. V was pared by 1 base and J by 2 bases, with 5 bases between. There are 13 residues in the CDR3. DNA for the CDR3: TGTGCCAGCAGCTTGACAAACACAGATACGCAGTATTTT. It yields the protein CASSLTNTDTQYF.

CDR3 coding DNA: TGTGCCATCAGTGAGTCGGTTCAACTAGCGGGTGAACAGTACTTC. It encodes CAISESVQLAGEQYF. The gene calls are TRBV10-3 and TRBJ2-7, with TRBD2 matching 9 bases. This CDR3 is built from 15 residues. The germline V gene has CDR1 ENHRY and CDR2 SYGVKD. V shed 0 bases, J shed 10 bases, and the junction held 10 bases outside the gene matches.

The gene calls are TRBV9 and TRBJ2-1; possible D gene TRBD2, 5 bases. The V end lost 4 bases, the J end lost 6 bases, and 11 bases lay between the germline ends. The CDR3 totals 13 residues. CDR1 and CDR2 (germline): SGDLS, YYNGEE. Here the CDR3 DNA reads TGTGCCAGCAGCTCACGACTAAGCAATGAGCAGTTCTTC. Translation: CASSSRLSNEQFF.

The J gene is TRBJ1-2, the V gene TRBV5-6, with D maybe TRBD1 (6 bases). Trimming took off 4 bases at V and 4 bases at J, with 14 bases between the two ends. CDR1 and CDR2 (germline): SGHDT, YYEEEE. The length of the CDR3 is 14 residues. CDR3 in amino acids: CASSPKGQIYGYTF. The CDR3 DNA reads as TGTGCCAGCAGCCCGAAGGGACAAATCTATGGCTACACCTTC.

This clone was counted between two and nine times. The chain employs TRBV7-2 and TRBJ2-1; possibly TRBD1 for D (6 bases). Germline V gene lookup returns CDR1 SGHTA and CDR2 FQGNSA. CDR3 length: 13 amino acids. V was shortened by 5 bases and J by 8 bases, with 13 bases between the two germline ends. In nucleotides, the CDR3 is TGTGCCAGCAGCACCCGGACAGACTATGAGCAGTTCTTC. It translates to CASSTRTDYEQFF.

The V call is TRBV4-1, the J call TRBJ1-2; no clear D. Germline V gene lookup returns CDR1 MGHRA and CDR2 YSYEKL. The CDR3 loop spans 16 amino acids. V was clipped by 3 bases and J by 0 bases, with 14 bases between them. The CDR3 region is CASSHPGREANYGYTF. DNA for the CDR3: TGCGCCAGCAGCCACCCCGGTAGGGAGGCTAACTATGGCTACACCTTC.

The rearrangement links TRBV29-1 to TRBJ1-2; 11 nucleotides line up with TRBD1. The CDR3 is 15 residues long. V shed 2 bases and J 6 bases; nucleotides not matched to a gene: 8. Per germline, CDR1 SQVTM and CDR2 ANQGSEA. In nucleotides, the CDR3 is TGCAGCGTTGAATCCACCGGGACAGGGGGTGATGGCTACACCTTC. Its translation: CSVESTGTGGDGYTF.

This rearrangement joins TRBV9 to TRBJ2-7; 9 bases map to TRBD1. In germline, CDR1 is SGDLS, CDR2 YYNGEE. The CDR3 spans 15 residues. Losses at the gene ends were 0 bases for V and 3 bases for J; bases not matched to a gene: 4. The CDR3 spells CASSVGGQGFYEQYF. CDR3 DNA sequence: TGTGCCAGCAGCGTAGGGGGACAGGGATTCTACGAGCAGTACTTC.

This clone was observed a few times. The gene calls are TRBV24-1 and TRBJ1-5, with D possibly TRBD1 on 5 matching bases. V lost 5 bases to trimming and J lost 5 bases, with 18 bases between them. Germline V gives CDR1 KGHDR, CDR2 SFDVKD. This CDR3 region has 16 residues. CDR3 sequence (DNA): TGTGCCACCAGTGCCGGGACTGCAAGCGCGCATCAGCCCCAGCATTTT. The encoded protein is CATSAGTASAHQPQHF.

The chain carries TRBV14 and TRBJ1-3; perhaps TRBD1 as D (5 bases). The CDR3 is 15 residues long. The germline V gene encodes CDR1 SGHDN and CDR2 FVKESK. The V end was cut by 1 base, the J end by 8 bases, with 15 bases between. CDR3 region: CASSQGGVPLDTIYF. As DNA, the CDR3 is TGTGCCAGCAGCCAAGGGGGGGTCCCCCTGGACACCATATATTTT.

This chain uses TRBV6-1 with TRBJ2-1, with D tentatively TRBD2 (7 bases). The V end was cut by 3 bases, the J end by 3 bases, with 12 bases between. The CDR3 runs 15 residues. Germline V gene lookup returns CDR1 MNHNS and CDR2 SASEGT. CDR3 loop: CASSEGGQIYNEQFF. The CDR3 DNA reads TGTGCCAGCAGTGAGGGGGGGCAGATCTACAATGAGCAGTTCTTC.

This chain joins TRBV7-9 and TRBJ2-3; 11 bases map to TRBD2. Germline CDR1 is SEHNR and CDR2 is FQNEAQ (reference sequence). The CDR3 covers 17 residues. V was pared by 5 bases and J by 1 base, with 8 bases of the junction left unmatched. Written as DNA, the CDR3 is TGTGCCAGCAGCACTGAGGGACTAGCGGAAGGCACAGATACGCAGTATTTT. It codes for CASSTEGLAEGTDTQYF.

This sequence joins TRBV6-5 and TRBJ2-5; D possibly corresponds to TRBD1 (6 bases). Trimming pared 11 bases from V and 4 bases from J, leaving 20 bases between. Germline-derived CDR1 and CDR2 are MNHEY and SVGAGI. The CDR3 sequence is 14 residues long. The CDR3 nucleotides read TGTGCCTCAACCGGGCAGGGGATGTCAGAGACCCAGTACTTC. This gives the protein CASTGQGMSETQYF.

The rearrangement uses TRBV19 and TRBJ2-1; no reliable D call. Germline values: CDR1 LNHDA, CDR2 SQIVND (reference sequence). The CDR3 length is 14 residues. The V end was cut by 6 bases, the J end by 7 bases, with 16 bases between. CDR3 DNA sequence: TGTGCCAGTAGGCTAGGTGGGTACGGGAATGAGCAGTTCTTC. Its translation is CASRLGGYGNEQFF.

The rearrangement joins TRBV6-5 to TRBJ1-2; TRBD1 might be the D (6 bases). V was trimmed by 7 bases and J by 2 bases, leaving 11 bases between them. The V gene's germline CDR1 is MNHEY and CDR2 SVGAGI. CDR3 size: 13 residues. CDR3 in DNA: TGTGCCAGCAAATCGGGACAAAACTATGGCTACACCTTC. Amino acid sequence: CASKSGQNYGYTF.

This chain's CDR3 is CASSHAGGTNSPLHF. The CDR3 coding sequence is TGCGCCAGCAGCCATGCAGGGGGGACTAATTCACCCCTCCACTTT. The rearrangement uses TRBV4-1 and TRBJ1-6, with 7 positions matching TRBD1. V gave up 3 bases and J gave up 6 bases; unmatched junction bases: 5. The germline V gene encodes CDR1 MGHRA and CDR2 YSYEKL. There are 15 residues in the CDR3.

The chain joins TRBV19 to TRBJ1-6, with 7 bases lining up with TRBD1. The germline gives CDR1 LNHDA, CDR2 SQIVND (reference sequence). V lost 5 bases to trimming and J lost 7 bases; unmatched junction nucleotides: 8. The CDR3 runs to 15 residues. This CDR3 reads CASSGSGTVNSPLHF. The CDR3, as DNA: TGTGCCAGTAGTGGATCCGGGACAGTAAATTCACCCCTCCACTTT.

J is TRBJ2-2 and V is TRBV5-1; TRBD1 might be the D (5 bases). Germline-derived CDR1 and CDR2 are SGHRS and YFSETQ. Trimming left V 6 bases short and J 1 base short, with 10 bases between. This CDR3 has 14 amino acids. CDR3 sequence (DNA): TGCGCCAGCAAAGGCCAGGGGAACACCGGGGAGCTGTTTTTT. The encoded protein is CASKGQGNTGELFF.

The V call is TRBV5-6, the J call TRBJ1-5; 9 nucleotides line up with TRBD1. The CDR3 runs 13 residues. V dropped 3 bases and J dropped 6; count of bases not matched to a gene: 1. Germline CDR1 SGHDT, CDR2 YYEEEE. CDR3 in DNA: TGTGCCAGCAGCTCGGGACAGGGTCAGCCCCAGCATTTT. It encodes CASSSGQGQPQHF.

The J gene is TRBJ2-1, the V gene TRBV6-5; D remains ambiguous. Trimming took 7 bases from V and 7 from J, leaving 20 bases between them. Germline assignment: CDR1 MNHEY and CDR2 SVGAGI. CDR3 length: 15 amino acids. The CDR3 region is CASTTGPRSKNEQFF. In DNA, the CDR3 is TGTGCCAGCACTACGGGTCCGAGAAGCAAAAATGAGCAGTTCTTC.

J is TRBJ2-7 and V is TRBV7-9; D is ambiguous. V lost 4 bases, J lost 0 bases, and 16 bases lay in between. CDR1 SEHNR and CDR2 FQNEAQ come from the germline V gene (reference sequence). The CDR3 sequence is 16 residues long. The CDR3 is CASSWLSPSGSYEQYF. For the CDR3, the DNA is TGTGCCAGCAGCTGGTTGTCCCCGTCCGGCTCCTACGAGCAGTACTTC.